Listed here are 5 T cell receptor beta chains from one sample, sequenced in a study of blood T cell repertoires in COVID-19. Sequencing was performed with immunoSEQ multiplex PCR; in TCRdb, only in-frame clones are kept and a portion is missing. The sample lists 140,000 to 150,000 clones, 84% occurring once. Sequenced: peripheral blood. The receptor source for this set is a human donor in a cohort sampled during active COVID-19.

The J gene is TRBJ2-5, the V gene TRBV7-2; 7 nucleotides agree with TRBD2. The CDR3 extends over 14 amino acids. J gave up 5 bases and V 1 base, and 4 bases lay outside the gene matches. The germline CDR1 and CDR2 sequences are SGHTA and FQGNSA. The CDR3 protein is CASSLVGGVETQYF. CDR3 sequence (DNA): TGTGCCAGCAGCTTAGTGGGGGGGGTGGAGACCCAGTACTTC. The whole variable domain, remainder taken from reference TRBV7-2 and TRBJ2-5, is GAGVSQSPSNKVTEKGKDVELRCDPISGHTALYWYRQSLGQGLEFLIYFQGNSAPDKSGLPSDRFSAERTGGSVSTLTIQRTQQEDSAVYLCASSLVGGVETQYFGPGTRLLVL.

This clone was observed a few times. The genes are TRBV7-2 and TRBJ1-6; perhaps TRBD1 as D (5 bases). V shed 1 base and J shed 9 bases, with 16 bases lying between them. The CDR3 consists of 16 residues. CDR1 is SGHTA, CDR2 FQGNSA, per germline. The CDR3 nucleotides read TGTGCCAGCAGCTTAGGACCGCCATCAACAGGTTCACCCCTCCACTTT. Its protein is CASSLGPPSTGSPLHF.

CDR3 residues: CASSQEAIVGTANEKLFF. CDR3 in DNA: TGCGCCAGCAGCCAAGAGGCAATTGTAGGGACAGCTAATGAAAAACTGTTTTTT. The chain is built from TRBV4-3 and TRBJ1-4, with TRBD1 identical over 7 bases. The junction had 10 bases not matched to a gene; V was cut back by 0 bases and J by 3 bases. The CDR3 runs to 18 residues. Germline V gene lookup returns CDR1 LGHNA and CDR2 YSLEER.

This clone showed up just once. This sequence joins TRBV19 and TRBJ2-3, with D maybe TRBD2 (6 bases). The CDR3 loop spans 13 amino acids. Per germline, CDR1 LNHDA and CDR2 SQIVND (reference sequence). V gave up 5 bases and J gave up 11 bases, with 17 bases separating them. The CDR3 region has the DNA TGTGCCAGTAGTCCCGGTTCCCCCGGGGGGCAGTATTTT. The encoded protein is CASSPGSPGGQYF.

This chain uses TRBV9 with TRBJ1-6; 7 positions match TRBD1. Germline V gives CDR1 SGDLS, CDR2 YYNGEE. The CDR3 loop spans 14 amino acids. The V segment lost 1 base and the J segment 5 bases; nucleotides outside the gene matches: 0. The CDR3 bases are TGTGCCAGCAGCGTAACAGGGGATAATTCACCCCTCCACTTT. Its translation: CASSVTGDNSPLHF.